The 22 T cell receptor beta chains presented below share a single source sample, sequenced in a study of shared clonotypes between healthy human individuals. Here immunoSEQ multiplex PCR was the method, and the copy in TCRdb shows in-frame clones only, minus some. The data contain 2 million to 2.5 million clones, around 93% of them seen just once; the ten biggest clones take up 0.37%. The specimen sequenced was naive CD4+ T cells from PBMCs. The subset: CD45RA+ positively selected. These receptors were collected from a man between 18 and 29 years old in good health. Some clones in this sample may be carry-over from other donors' samples.

A remark on this clone: The same CDR3 arises from other DNA sequences in this sample as well. This sequence joins TRBV5-1 and TRBJ1-5; D is ambiguous. The CDR3 runs 13 residues. Looked up from germline, CDR1 is SGHRS and CDR2 is YFSETQ. The V gene lost 0 bases and the J gene lost 4 bases, with 5 bases spanning the gap. The CDR3 region has the DNA TGCGCCAGCAGCTTGGGCTATAATCAGCCCCAGCATTTT. This sequence encodes CASSLGYNQPQHF. Full variable domain (outside the CDR3, taken from reference TRBV5-1 and TRBJ1-5): KAGVTQTPRYLIKTRGQQVTLSCSPISGHRSVSWYQQTPGQGLQFLFEYFSETQRNKGNFPGRFSGRQFSNSRSEMNVSTLELGDSALYLCASSLGYNQPQHFGDGTRLSIL.

In this sample, this clone turned up a few times. The rearrangement uses TRBV7-9 and TRBJ2-7; weak D call: TRBD1 (6 bases). Germline CDR1 and CDR2: SEHNR and FQNEAQ (reference sequence). The CDR3 runs to 13 residues. Trimming took 8 bases from V and 7 from J, leaving 18 bases between them. CDR3 sequence: CASCNRDPGEQYF. CDR3 DNA: TGTGCCAGCTGTAACAGGGACCCTGGGGAGCAGTACTTC.

Remarks on this clone: The same CDR3 can be traced to other DNA sequences in this sample. The chain links TRBV5-1 to TRBJ2-7; D not resolved. The CDR3 spans 12 residues. Trimming shortened V by 0 bases and J by 5 bases, and 6 bases separated the two germline ends. The V gene's germline CDR1 is SGHRS and CDR2 YFSETQ. The CDR3 DNA follows: TGCGCCAGCAGCTTGGCAGGCCACGAGCAGTACTTC. It codes for CASSLAGHEQYF.

This clone came up a few times. The CDR3 DNA reads as TGCGCCAGCAGTCGGGACGGGGGGTACCAAGAGACCCAGTACTTC. As protein: CASSRDGGYQETQYF. This chain joins TRBV5-1 and TRBJ2-5; 7 bases line up with TRBD2. The CDR3 has 15 residues. CDR1 is SGHRS and CDR2 is YFSETQ in the germline V gene. The trim removed 5 bases at V and 0 bases at J, leaving 7 bases unmatched.

This sequence joins TRBV19 and TRBJ1-1; the D gene is possibly TRBD1 (5 bases). V was shortened by 8 bases and J by 1 base, with 8 bases between the two germline ends. CDR1 and CDR2 from the germline V gene are LNHDA and SQIVND (reference sequence). This CDR3 is 12 amino acids long. This CDR3 is CASQRGNTEAFF. The CDR3 DNA reads TGTGCCAGTCAGAGGGGGAACACTGAAGCTTTCTTT.

The chain joins TRBV13 to TRBJ2-7; D is unclear. The germline CDR1 and CDR2 sequences are PRHDT and FYEKMQ (reference sequence). The CDR3 has 13 residues. The germline V and J ends were trimmed by 4 bases and 6 bases, with 13 bases remaining between them. CDR3 nucleotide sequence: TGTGCCAGCAGCTCCATGAAAAACCTCGAGCAGTACTTC. Amino acids: CASSSMKNLEQYF.

The CDR3 DNA follows: TGCAGCGCCATACTCGGCAGGGGGTACGAGCAGTACTTC. Encoded protein: CSAILGRGYEQYF. V and J are TRBV29-1 and TRBJ2-7; 7 bases line up with TRBD1. The germline gives CDR1 SQVTM, CDR2 ANQGSEA. This CDR3 contains 13 residues. The ends lost 7 bases at V and 4 bases at J; junction bases unmatched: 10.

Regarding this clone: The same CDR3 arises from other DNA sequences in this sample as well. The rearrangement uses TRBV6-5 and TRBJ1-2; maybe TRBD1 (5 bases). The germline CDR1 and CDR2 sequences are MNHEY and SVGAGI. Trimming took 2 bases from V and 8 from J, leaving 12 bases between them. The CDR3 spans 13 residues. In DNA, the CDR3 is TGTGCCAGCAGTTACGGTGGGGCTAGCGGCTACACCTTC. It is translated as CASSYGGASGYTF.

V usage is TRBV30 and J usage is TRBJ2-7; 7 bases are shared with TRBD2. CDR1 is GTSNPN, CDR2 SVGIG, per germline (reference sequence). The CDR3 has 16 residues. The trim removed 0 bases at V and 2 bases at J, leaving 10 bases unmatched. CDR3 in DNA: TGTGCCTGGAGTGTACTAGAGGAACGGGAGGCCTACGAGCAGTACTTC. Residues: CAWSVLEEREAYEQYF.

This CDR3 reads CASSYGGTDTQYF. In DNA form, the CDR3 reads TGTGCCAGCTCATACGGGGGCACAGATACGCAGTATTTT. This chain connects TRBV18 to TRBJ2-3; possible D gene TRBD2, 5 bases. Germline V lookup: CDR1 KGHSH, CDR2 LQKENI. V lost 5 bases, J lost 1 base, and 7 bases lay in between. This CDR3 spans 13 amino acids.

V and J are TRBV5-1 and TRBJ1-1, with D unresolved. Trimming removed 0 bases from V and 3 bases from J, with 12 bases in between. Germline assignment: CDR1 SGHRS and CDR2 YFSETQ. This CDR3 is built from 15 residues. In DNA form, the CDR3 reads TGCGCCAGCAGCTTGGACGGGTTGAGGGACACTGAAGCTTTCTTT. Protein product: CASSLDGLRDTEAFF.

J is TRBJ1-5 and V is TRBV7-2; D gene ambiguous. The CDR3 runs 14 residues. Deletions cut 5 bases from V and 10 bases from J, with 18 bases between. Germline V gene lookup returns CDR1 SGHTA and CDR2 FQGNSA. CDR3 DNA: TGTGCCAGCAGCCATCCGGTCTCTTACGGCCCCCAGCATTTT. Translated, it gives CASSHPVSYGPQHF.

This chain connects TRBV4-1 to TRBJ2-1, with D tentatively TRBD1 or TRBD2 (5 bases each). The CDR3 spans 16 residues. Trimming removed 0 bases from V and 7 bases from J, with 16 bases in between. Germline V lookup: CDR1 MGHRA, CDR2 YSYEKL. DNA for the CDR3: TGCGCCAGCAGCCAAGAGTTCCGGGACGCGATAAATGAGCAGTTCTTC. This gives the protein CASSQEFRDAINEQFF.

V is TRBV18 and J is TRBJ2-7; 12 nucleotides agree with TRBD2. Germline CDR1 is KGHSH and CDR2 is LQKENI. The CDR3 contains 16 residues. Trimming took 6 bases from V and 2 from J; bases not matched to a gene: 8. CDR3 protein: CASSLRTSGRTYEQYF. DNA for the CDR3: TGTGCCAGCTCTCTCCGAACTAGCGGGAGGACCTACGAGCAGTACTTC.

A word on this clone: The same CDR3 is also encoded by other DNA sequences in this sample. The V call is TRBV30, the J call TRBJ1-2; maybe TRBD1 (5 bases). The germline gives CDR1 GTSNPN, CDR2 SVGIG (reference sequence). V was clipped by 1 base and J by 8 bases, with 8 bases between them. The CDR3 sequence is 11 residues long. The CDR3 DNA sequence: TGTGCCTGGAGTGGGGGGGGAGGCTACACCTTC. Protein: CAWSGGGGYTF.

Points on this clone: Other nucleotide sequences from this sample produce the same CDR3. V and J are TRBV7-2 and TRBJ2-2; D gene ambiguous. Germline lookup yields CDR1 SGHTA and CDR2 FQGNSA. This CDR3 contains 13 residues. Trimming cost V 5 bases and J 4 bases, with 8 bases left between them. CDR3: CASSLVSTGELFF. DNA for the CDR3: TGTGCCAGCAGCCTTGTTTCCACCGGGGAGCTGTTTTTT.

This clone appeared a single time. The chain uses TRBV19 and TRBJ2-7; TRBD1 matches at 9 bases. With 5 bases clipped from V and 6 bases from J, the junction kept 20 bases outside the gene matches. Germline CDR1 and CDR2: LNHDA and SQIVND (reference sequence). The CDR3 spans 18 residues. The CDR3 DNA reads TGTGCCAGTAGTTATTTCGGGACTCACGGGACAGGGAGGGTCGAGCAGTACTTC. It yields the protein CASSYFGTHGTGRVEQYF. The full variable domain, rest sourced from reference TRBV19 and TRBJ2-7, is DGGITQSPKYLFRKEGQNVTLSCEQNLNHDAMYWYRQDPGQGLRLIYYSQIVNDFQKGDIAEGYSVSREKKESFPLTVTSAQKNPTAFYLCASSYFGTHGTGRVEQYFGPGTRLTVT.

The chain uses TRBV7-3 and TRBJ2-5; D is uncertain. The CDR3 is 14 residues long. V was trimmed by 1 base and J by 5 bases, leaving 11 bases between them. From germline, CDR1 is SGHTA and CDR2 FQGTGA. The CDR3 region is CASSLSSLGETQYF. CDR3 nucleotides: TGTGCCAGCAGCTTAAGCTCCCTCGGGGAGACCCAGTACTTC.

On this clone: The sample carries other DNA sequences with the same CDR3. The chain joins TRBV28 to TRBJ1-3, with D unresolved. This CDR3 comprises 11 residues. Deletions cut 10 bases from V and 0 bases from J, with 4 bases between. Germline CDR1 MDHEN, CDR2 SYDVKM. DNA for the CDR3: TGTGCCACGAGCTCTGGAAACACCATATATTTT. Translating it yields CATSSGNTIYF.

The chain couples TRBV7-9 to TRBJ2-7; D remains ambiguous. Trimming took 2 bases from V and 6 from J, leaving 5 bases between them. Germline lookup yields CDR1 SEHNR and CDR2 FQNEAQ (reference sequence). The CDR3 totals 11 residues. CDR3 sequence (DNA): TGTGCCAGCAGCTTAATGACCGAGCAGTACTTC. This sequence encodes CASSLMTEQYF.

This chain connects TRBV6-5 to TRBJ2-1, with D possibly TRBD1 on 5 matching bases. CDR3 length equals 15 residues. Germline V gene sequence: CDR1 MNHEY, CDR2 SVGAGI. V was cut by 7 bases and J by 4 bases, with 17 bases left in between. The CDR3 here is CASKSAGPGYNEQFF. The CDR3 DNA reads TGTGCCAGCAAAAGTGCAGGGCCAGGGTACAATGAGCAGTTCTTC.

V and J are TRBV28 and TRBJ2-7; D gene ambiguous. From germline, CDR1 is MDHEN and CDR2 SYDVKM. Trimming took 2 bases from V and 3 from J, leaving 5 bases between them. The CDR3 runs to 12 residues. The CDR3: CASSLNYYEQYF. As DNA, the CDR3 is TGTGCCAGCAGTTTAAACTACTACGAGCAGTACTTC. The full variable domain, its missing parts supplied by reference TRBV28 and TRBJ2-7, is DVKVTQSSRYLVKRTGEKVFLECVQDMDHENMFWYRQDPGLGLRLIYFSYDVKMKEKGDIPEGYSVSREKKERFSLILESASTNQTSMYLCASSLNYYEQYFGPGTRLTVT.